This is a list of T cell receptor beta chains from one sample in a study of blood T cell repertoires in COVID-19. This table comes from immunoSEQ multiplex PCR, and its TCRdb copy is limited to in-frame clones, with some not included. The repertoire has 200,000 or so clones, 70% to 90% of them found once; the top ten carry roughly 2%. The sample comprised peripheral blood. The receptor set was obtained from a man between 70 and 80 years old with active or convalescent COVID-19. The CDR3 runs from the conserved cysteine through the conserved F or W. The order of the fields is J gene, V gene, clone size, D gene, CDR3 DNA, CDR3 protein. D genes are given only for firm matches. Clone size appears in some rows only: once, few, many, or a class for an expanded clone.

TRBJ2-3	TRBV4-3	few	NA	TGCGCCAGCAGCCAAGCCTTCCACTTCACAGATACGCAGTATTTT	CASSQAFHFTDTQYF
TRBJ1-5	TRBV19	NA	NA	TGTGCCAGTAGTATGTTTGGGGCTGTGCAGCAGCCCCAGCATTTT	CASSMFGAVQQPQHF
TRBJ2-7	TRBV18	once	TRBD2	TGTGCCAGCTCACCAGGGGGGGGGAACCCCTACGAGCAGTACTTC	CASSPGGGNPYEQYF
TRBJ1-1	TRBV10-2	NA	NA	TGCGCCAGCAGTCCAACAGGTAACACTGAAGCTTTCTTT	CASSPTGNTEAFF
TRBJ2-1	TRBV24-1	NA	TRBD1	TGTGCCACCAGTGAACCGGGACAGGGTAACTACAATGAGCAGTTCTTC	CATSEPGQGNYNEQFF
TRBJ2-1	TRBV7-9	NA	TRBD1	TGTGCCAGCAGCATCGGTTACGACAGGGGCCATGAGCAGTTCTTC	CASSIGYDRGHEQFF
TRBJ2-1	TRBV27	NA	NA	TGTGCCAGCAGTCCCACCGTCGAGGAGCAGTTCTTC	CASSPTVEEQFF
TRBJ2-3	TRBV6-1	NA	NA	TGTGCCAGCAGTGAAGTGGCGGGGGCGGATACGCAGTATTTT	CASSEVAGADTQYF
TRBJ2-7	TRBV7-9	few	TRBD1	TGTGCCAGCAGCTTATCCCGGACAGGGGGCTCCGAGCAGTACTTC	CASSLSRTGGSEQYF
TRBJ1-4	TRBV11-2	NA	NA	TGTGCCAGCAGCCCGCTCAAGACCCGGCGGGGTGAAAAACTGTTTTTT	CASSPLKTRRGEKLFF
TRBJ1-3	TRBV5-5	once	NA	TGTGCCAGCAGCTTTGACACAATTGGAAACACCATATATTTT	CASSFDTIGNTIYF
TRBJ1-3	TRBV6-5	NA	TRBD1	TGTGCCAGCCTCGACAGGGTTGGAAACACCATATATTTT	CASLDRVGNTIYF
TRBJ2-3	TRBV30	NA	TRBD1	TGTGCCTGGAGCGCCGGACAGGTTCACACAGATACGCAGTATTTT	CAWSAGQVHTDTQYF
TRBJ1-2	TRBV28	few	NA	TGTGCCAGCAGCGGGCGAGGGGCGGGAGGCTACACCTTC	CASSGRGAGGYTF
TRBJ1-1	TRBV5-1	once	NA	TGCGCCAGCAGCCAACAGCAAATGAACACTGAAGCTTTCTTT	CASSQQQMNTEAFF
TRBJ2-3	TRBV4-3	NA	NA	TGCGCCAGCAGCCATAGAACGGAGACCTTAGGTACGCAGTATTTT	CASSHRTETLGTQYF
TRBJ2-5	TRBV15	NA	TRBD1	TGTGCCACCAGCCTGGACAGGGCGGGAGAGACCCAGTACTTC	CATSLDRAGETQYF
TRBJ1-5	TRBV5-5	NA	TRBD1	TGTGCCAGCAGCCTAGGACAGGGGGCGGGCAATCAGCCCCAGCATTTT	CASSLGQGAGNQPQHF
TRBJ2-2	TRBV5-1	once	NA	TGCGCCAGCAGCTGGACTTACACCGGGGAGCTGTTTTTT	CASSWTYTGELFF
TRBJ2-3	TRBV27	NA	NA	TGTGCCAGCAGTTTATTTCAGGGGATGGGGACAGATACGCAGTATTTT	CASSLFQGMGTDTQYF
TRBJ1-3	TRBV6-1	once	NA	TGTGCCAGCAGATATACTGGAAACACCATATATTTT	CASRYTGNTIYF
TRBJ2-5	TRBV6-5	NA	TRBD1	TGTGCCAGCAGTTACCTCCTCCAGGGGGAAGAAGAGACCCAGTACTTC	CASSYLLQGEEETQYF
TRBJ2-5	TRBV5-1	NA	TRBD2	TGCGCCAGCAGTTCTGGACTAGCGGGGCGGGAGACCCAGTACTTC	CASSSGLAGRETQYF
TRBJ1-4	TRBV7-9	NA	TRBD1	TGTGCCAGCAGCCTCGGACAGGGATATGAAAAACTGTTTTTT	CASSLGQGYEKLFF
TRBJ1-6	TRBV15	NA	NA	TGTGCCACCAGCAGAGATCAGGCAGGGAATTCACCCCTCCACTTT	CATSRDQAGNSPLHF
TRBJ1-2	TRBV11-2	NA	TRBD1	TGTGCCAGCAGCTCATTACAGGGGCTCGGGTCCTATGGCTACACCTTC	CASSSLQGLGSYGYTF
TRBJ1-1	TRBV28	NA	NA	TGTGCCAGCCTAGGGGGACCCGGGTACACTGAAGCTTTCTTT	CASLGGPGYTEAFF
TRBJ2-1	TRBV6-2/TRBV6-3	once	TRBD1	TGTGCCAGCAGTAGCGAGACGATTGGGACAGGGGGCAATGAGCAGTTCTTC	CASSSETIGTGGNEQFF
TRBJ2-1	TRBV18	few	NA	TGTGCCAGCTCACCCGGAGGCAATGAGCAGTTCTTC	CASSPGGNEQFF
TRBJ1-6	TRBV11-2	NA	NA	TGTGCCAGCAGCTTAAGGACTAATCAACCGGGGTCACCCCTCCACTTT	CASSLRTNQPGSPLHF
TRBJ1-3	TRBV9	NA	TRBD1	TGTGCCAGCAGCGCCTGGTCCGGGACAGAAGGAAACACCATATATTTT	CASSAWSGTEGNTIYF
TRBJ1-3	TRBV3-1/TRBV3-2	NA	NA	TGTGCCAGCAGCCAAGGAGGAGGGCCTGGAAACACCATATATTTT	CASSQGGGPGNTIYF
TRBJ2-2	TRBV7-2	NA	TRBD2	TGTGCCAGCAGCCAGGGACTAGCGGGAGCCGGGGAGCTGTTTTTT	CASSQGLAGAGELFF
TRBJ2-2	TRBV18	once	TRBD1	TGTGCCAGCTCACAGGACAGGGGGCGTCCCGGGGAGCTGTTTTTT	CASSQDRGRPGELFF
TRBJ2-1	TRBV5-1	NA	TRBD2	TGCGCCAGCAGCCCAGGACTAGCGGTCCAGAGCTCCTACAATGAGCAGTTCTTC	CASSPGLAVQSSYNEQFF
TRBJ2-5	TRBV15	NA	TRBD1	TGTGCCACCAGCGAAGGGACAGGGCCGTGGGAGACCCAGTACTTC	CATSEGTGPWETQYF
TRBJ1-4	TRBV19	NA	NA	TGTGCCAGTAGTCCCGACAGGCCGGGTGAAAAACTGTTTTTT	CASSPDRPGEKLFF
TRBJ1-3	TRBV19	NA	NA	TGTGCCAGTAGTACCCCACAACACTCTGGAAACACCATATATTTT	CASSTPQHSGNTIYF
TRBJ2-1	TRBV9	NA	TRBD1	TGTGCCAGCAGCGTAGAAGGGACAGGGGCCAACAATGAGCAGTTCTTC	CASSVEGTGANNEQFF
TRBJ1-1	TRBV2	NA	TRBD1	TGTGCCAGCAGTGGGGACAGGCTCATGAACACTGAAGCTTTCTTT	CASSGDRLMNTEAFF
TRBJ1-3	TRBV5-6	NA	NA	TGTGCCAGCAGCCGGGAGGAGTCAGCGATCTCTGGAAACACCATATATTTT	CASSREESAISGNTIYF
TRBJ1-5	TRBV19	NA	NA	TGTGCCAGTAGTATAGCTGGGACTGCTCAGCATTTT	CASSIAGTAQHF